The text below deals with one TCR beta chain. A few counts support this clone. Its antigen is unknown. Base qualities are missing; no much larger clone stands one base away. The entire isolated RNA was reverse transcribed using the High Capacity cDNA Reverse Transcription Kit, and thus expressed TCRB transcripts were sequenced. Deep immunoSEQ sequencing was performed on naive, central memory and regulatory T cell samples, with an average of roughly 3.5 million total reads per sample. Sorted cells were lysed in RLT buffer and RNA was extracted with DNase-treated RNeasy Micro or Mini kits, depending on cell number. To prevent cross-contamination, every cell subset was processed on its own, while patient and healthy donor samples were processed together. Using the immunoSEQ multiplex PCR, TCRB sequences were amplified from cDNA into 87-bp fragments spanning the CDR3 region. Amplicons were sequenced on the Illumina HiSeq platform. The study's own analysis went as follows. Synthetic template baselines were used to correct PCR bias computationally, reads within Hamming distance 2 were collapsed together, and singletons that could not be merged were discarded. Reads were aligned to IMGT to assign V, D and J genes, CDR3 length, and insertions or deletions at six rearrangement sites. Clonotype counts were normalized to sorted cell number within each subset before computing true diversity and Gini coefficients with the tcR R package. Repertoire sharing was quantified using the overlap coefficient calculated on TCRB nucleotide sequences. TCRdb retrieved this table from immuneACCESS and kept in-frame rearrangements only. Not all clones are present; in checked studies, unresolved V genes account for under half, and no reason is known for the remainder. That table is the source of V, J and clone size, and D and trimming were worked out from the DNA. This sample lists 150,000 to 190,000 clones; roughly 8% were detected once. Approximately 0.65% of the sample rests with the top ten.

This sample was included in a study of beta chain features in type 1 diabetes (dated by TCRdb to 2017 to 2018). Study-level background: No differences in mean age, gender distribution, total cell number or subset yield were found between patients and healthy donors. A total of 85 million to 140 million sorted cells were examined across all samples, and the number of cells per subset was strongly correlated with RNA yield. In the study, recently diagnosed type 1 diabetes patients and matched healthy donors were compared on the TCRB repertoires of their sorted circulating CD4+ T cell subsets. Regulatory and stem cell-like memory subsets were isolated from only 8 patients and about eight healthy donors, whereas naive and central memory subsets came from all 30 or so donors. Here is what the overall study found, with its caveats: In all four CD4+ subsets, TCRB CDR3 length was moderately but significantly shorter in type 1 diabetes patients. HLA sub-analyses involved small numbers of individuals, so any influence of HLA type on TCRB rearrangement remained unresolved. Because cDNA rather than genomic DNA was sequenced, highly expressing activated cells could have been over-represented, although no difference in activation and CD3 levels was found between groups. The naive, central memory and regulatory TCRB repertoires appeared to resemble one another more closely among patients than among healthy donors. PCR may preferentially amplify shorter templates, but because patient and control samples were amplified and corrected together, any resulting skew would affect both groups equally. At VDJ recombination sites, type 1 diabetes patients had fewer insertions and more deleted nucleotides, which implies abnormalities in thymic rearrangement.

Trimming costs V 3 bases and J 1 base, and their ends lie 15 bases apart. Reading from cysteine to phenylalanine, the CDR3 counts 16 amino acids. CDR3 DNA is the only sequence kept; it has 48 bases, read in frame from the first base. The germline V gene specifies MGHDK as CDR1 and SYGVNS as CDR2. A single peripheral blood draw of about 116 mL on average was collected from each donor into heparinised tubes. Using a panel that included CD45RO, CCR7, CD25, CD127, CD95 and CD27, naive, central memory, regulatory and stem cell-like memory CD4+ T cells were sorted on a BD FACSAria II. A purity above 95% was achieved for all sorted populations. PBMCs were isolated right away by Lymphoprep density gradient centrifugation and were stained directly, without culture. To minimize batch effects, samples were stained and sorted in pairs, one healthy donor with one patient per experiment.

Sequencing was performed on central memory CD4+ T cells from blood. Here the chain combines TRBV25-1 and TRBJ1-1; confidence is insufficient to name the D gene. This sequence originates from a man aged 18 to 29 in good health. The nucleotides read TGTGCCAGCAGTGATCTCTTAGGCACAGCGAACACTGAAGCTTTCTTT. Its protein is CASSDLLGTANTEAFF. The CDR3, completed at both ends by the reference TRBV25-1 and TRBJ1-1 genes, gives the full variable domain EADIYQTPRYLVIGTGKKITLECSQTMGHDKMYWYQQDPGMELHLIHYSYGVNSTEKGDLSSESTVSRIRTEHFPLTLESARPSHTSQYLCASSDLLGTANTEAFFGQGTRLTVV.